This TCR beta chain was sequenced in a study of T-cell reconstitution after alpha-beta-depleted transplantation in children. This CDR3 region has 18 residues. From germline, CDR1 is KGHDR and CDR2 SFDVKD. V shed 4 bases and J shed 0 bases, with 19 bases lying between them. The sample holds a few counts of this clonotype. TCRbeta library preparation incorporated unique molecular identifiers. TCRdb reprocessed the PCR reads with MiXCR, giving one entry per CDR3 protein. The repertoire includes some 130,000 distinct CDR3 sequences, roughly 10% of them detected once, and less than 25% sits in the top ten.

This material consisted of PBMCs, mostly from graft donor cells, taken 180 days after TCRalphabeta/CD19-depleted stem cell transplant. V and J are TRBV24-1 and TRBJ2-3, with unresolved D. The TCR originated in a girl in the first two years of life who had a stem cell transplant for combined immunodeficiency, so the T cells may come from the graft donor. DNA for the CDR3: TGTGCCACCAGTGACTACCCCATGTCTACCGCTAGCACAGATACGCAGTATTTT. This encodes CATSDYPMSTASTDTQYF.